The sequence of this T cell receptor beta chain was determined in a study of regulatory T cells in long-lasting Graves disease. This clonotype was seen repeatedly, ten times or more. The time point is: newly diagnosed GD, antithyroid drugs for less than 3 months. PBMC-extracted RNA yielded the TCR library. CDR3-region Arm-PCR and iRepertoire HTBI primers produced the TCR beta libraries. In the source study's methods: Across samples, roughly 64 TRBV and 12 to 15 TRBJ segments were found. MiXCR was run by TCRdb on the multiplex PCR reads, yielding one entry per CDR3 protein. For this entry, the V and J calls and clone size follow TCRdb and not the study's own pipeline. The repertoire includes around 500,000 distinct CDR3 sequences, approximately 13% of them detected once, and roughly 10% sits in the top ten. Per germline, CDR1 SNHLY and CDR2 FYNNEI. This CDR3 has 14 residues. V was trimmed by 2 bases and J by 3 bases, leaving 10 bases between them.

The sample was also linked to a second study, of T cells in Graves' hyperthyroidism and ophthalmopathy.

This clonotype was sampled from a man aged 30-40 years with Graves disease. This sample comprised peripheral blood mononuclear cells (PBMCs), obtained at new diagnosis, from a patient treated with antithyroid drugs. The chain is built from TRBV2 and TRBJ1-2; D unresolved. The CDR3 loop is CASSELRRDYGYTF. CDR3 bases: TGTGCCAGCAGTGAATTGAGACGTGACTATGGCTACACCTTC.